This T cell receptor (beta chain) was recorded in a study of T-cell reconstitution after alpha-beta-depleted transplantation in children (dated by TCRdb to about 2016). With regard to the full study: Using TCR repertoire profiling, the study quantitatively followed how T-cell immune reconstitution unfolded in children after TCRalphabeta/CD19-depleted allogeneic hematopoietic cell transplantation.

Beyond this particular receptor, the publication reports: Over subsequent months, a decline in hyperexpanded clone frequencies was noted, and after one year, T-cell counts and TCRbeta diversity were mostly ascribed to newly produced T cells. In some patients, high TCRbeta diversity at day 60 was attributed to recipient T cells and intrathymic progenitors that had survived conditioning. The apparently early alphabetaT-cell count recovery about two months after transplant was reportedly dependent on only several hundred rapidly expanded clones derived from non-depleted graft cells.

The library was built by means of PCR. Instrument used: Illumina HiSeq 2500. To normalize quantification of the TCRbeta repertoire, the TCR libraries were built with molecular barcoding that relied on unique molecular identifiers. TCRdb reprocessed the public reads (quality trimming at Q25 with fastp, clone calling with MiXCR) and kept in-frame beta chains. Each CDR3 protein gets just one entry, which takes the most common genes and DNA from the rows behind it. The sample contains hundreds of thousands of distinct CDR3 sequences, around 13% of them found a single time. Around 2.2% of the sample is in the top ten clones. The intended sense of this specimen's treatment or condition label: allogeneic hematopoietic cell transplantation with graft depleted of TCRalphabeta T cells and CD19 B cells. The children who served as transplant recipients had been given grafts of TCRalphabeta/CD19-depleted allogeneic hematopoietic cells.

The CDR1 and CDR2 encoded by the germline V gene are MNHEY and SVGAGI. V sheds 0 bases and J sheds 4 bases, leaving 13 bases between their ends. Counted from cysteine to phenylalanine, this CDR3 has 15 amino acids. Only the CDR3 region is kept as DNA, spanning 45 bases read in frame from base 1. Comment on this clonotype: It lacks a known antigen. No base quality information exists; no much larger clone differs at one position.

This chain is built from TRBV6-5 and TRBJ2-7, with the D segment identity uncertain. Sequences were derived from PBMCs, mostly from graft donor cells, sampled 360 days after TCRalphabeta/CD19-depleted stem cell transplant. This TCR derives from a male patient aged 5 to 17 who had a stem cell transplant for acute myeloid leukemia, so the T cells may come from the graft donor. The DNA sequence is as follows: TGTGCCAGCAGTTACTCGCGAGACCCTTGGTACGAGCAGTACTTC. This encodes CASSYSRDPWYEQYF.